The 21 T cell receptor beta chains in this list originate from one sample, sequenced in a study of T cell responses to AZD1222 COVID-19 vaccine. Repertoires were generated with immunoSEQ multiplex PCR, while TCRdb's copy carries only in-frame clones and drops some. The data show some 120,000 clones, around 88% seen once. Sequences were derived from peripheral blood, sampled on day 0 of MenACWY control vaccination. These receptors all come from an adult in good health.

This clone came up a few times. The CDR3 is CASSPSIASGMGNEQFF. The CDR3 nucleotides read TGCGCCAGCAGCCCATCTATTGCTAGCGGGATGGGAAATGAGCAGTTCTTC. The V and J genes are TRBV4-1 and TRBJ2-1, with TRBD2 matching 9 bases. After removal of 4 bases from V and 7 bases from J, the junction contained 14 bases not matched to a gene. Germline V gene lookup returns CDR1 MGHRA and CDR2 YSYEKL. The CDR3 length is 17 residues.

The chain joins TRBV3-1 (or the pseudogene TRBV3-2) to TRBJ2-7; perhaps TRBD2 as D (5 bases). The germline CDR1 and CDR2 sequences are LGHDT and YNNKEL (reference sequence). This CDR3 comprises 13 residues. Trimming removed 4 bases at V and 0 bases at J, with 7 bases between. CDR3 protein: CASSPTSSYEQYF. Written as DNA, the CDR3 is TGTGCCAGCAGCCCCACTAGCTCCTACGAGCAGTACTTC.

CDR3 in amino acids: CASSPQGGSNYGYTF. DNA of the CDR3: TGTGCCAGCAGCCCCCAGGGAGGTAGTAACTATGGCTACACCTTC. The chain recombines TRBV2 with TRBJ1-2; D is possibly TRBD1 (5 bases). CDR3 length: 15 amino acids. Germline V lookup: CDR1 SNHLY, CDR2 FYNNEI. V was clipped by 6 bases and J by 1 base, with 15 bases between them.

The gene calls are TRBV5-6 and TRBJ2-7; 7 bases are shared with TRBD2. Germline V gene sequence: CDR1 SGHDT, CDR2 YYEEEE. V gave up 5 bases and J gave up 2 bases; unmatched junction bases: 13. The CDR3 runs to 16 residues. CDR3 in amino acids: CASSKSGTTSTYEQYF. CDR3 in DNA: TGTGCCAGCAGTAAGTCCGGGACTACCTCCACCTACGAGCAGTACTTC.

The CDR3: CASKAGVDNEQFF. In DNA form, the CDR3 reads TGTGCCAGCAAAGCGGGAGTCGACAATGAGCAGTTCTTC. The chain combines TRBV6-5 with TRBJ2-1, with 8 nucleotides matching TRBD2. CDR1 and CDR2 from the germline V gene are MNHEY and SVGAGI. The CDR3 consists of 13 residues. V trimming: 7 bases; J trimming: 5 bases; junction bases outside the gene matches: 4.

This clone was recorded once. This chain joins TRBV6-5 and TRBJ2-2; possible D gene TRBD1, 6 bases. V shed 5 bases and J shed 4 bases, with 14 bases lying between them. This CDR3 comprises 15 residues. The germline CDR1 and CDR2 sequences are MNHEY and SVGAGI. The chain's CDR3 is CASSTGTTSTGELFF. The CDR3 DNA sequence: TGTGCCAGCAGTACCGGGACAACCAGCACCGGGGAGCTGTTTTTT.

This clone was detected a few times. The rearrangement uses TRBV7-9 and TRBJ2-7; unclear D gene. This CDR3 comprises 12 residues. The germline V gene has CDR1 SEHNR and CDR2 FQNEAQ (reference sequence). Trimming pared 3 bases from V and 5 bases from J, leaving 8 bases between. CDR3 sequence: CASSFVVHEQYF. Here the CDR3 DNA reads TGTGCCAGCAGCTTTGTCGTTCACGAGCAGTACTTC.

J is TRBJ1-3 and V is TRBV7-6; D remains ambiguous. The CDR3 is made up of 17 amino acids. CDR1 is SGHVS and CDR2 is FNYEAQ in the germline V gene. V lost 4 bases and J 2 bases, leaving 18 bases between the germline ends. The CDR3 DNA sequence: TGTGCCAGCAGCTCCTTGGGAATCCGGGCGCCTGGAAACACCATATATTTT. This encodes CASSSLGIRAPGNTIYF.

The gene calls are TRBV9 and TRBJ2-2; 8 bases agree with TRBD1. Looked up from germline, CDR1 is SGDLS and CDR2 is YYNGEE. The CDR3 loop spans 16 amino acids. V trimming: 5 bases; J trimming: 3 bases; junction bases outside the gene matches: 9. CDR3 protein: CASSPPTGDDTGELFF. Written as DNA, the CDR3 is TGTGCCAGCAGTCCACCGACAGGGGACGACACCGGGGAGCTGTTTTTT.

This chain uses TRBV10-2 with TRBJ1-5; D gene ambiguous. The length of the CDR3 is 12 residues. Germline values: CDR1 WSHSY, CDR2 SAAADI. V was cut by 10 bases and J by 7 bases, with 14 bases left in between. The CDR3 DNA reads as TGCGCCACCCCAGGTCGCGGCCAGCCCCAGCATTTT. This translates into CATPGRGQPQHF.

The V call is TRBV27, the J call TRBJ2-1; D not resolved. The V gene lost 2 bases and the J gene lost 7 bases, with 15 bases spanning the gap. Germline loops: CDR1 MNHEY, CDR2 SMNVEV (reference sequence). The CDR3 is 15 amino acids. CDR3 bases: TGTGCCAGCAGTTTAGAGTATAGGCTAGATAATGAGCAGTTCTTC. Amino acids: CASSLEYRLDNEQFF.

CDR3 region: CATSRDRTSGSISYEQYF. The CDR3 coding sequence is TGTGCCACCAGCAGAGATCGGACTAGCGGGAGCATCTCCTACGAGCAGTACTTC. The chain combines TRBV15 with TRBJ2-7, with 13 bases aligning to TRBD2. The CDR3 loop spans 18 amino acids. Germline V gives CDR1 LNHNV, CDR2 YYDKDF (reference sequence). V lost 0 bases and J lost 0; bases outside the gene matches: 5.

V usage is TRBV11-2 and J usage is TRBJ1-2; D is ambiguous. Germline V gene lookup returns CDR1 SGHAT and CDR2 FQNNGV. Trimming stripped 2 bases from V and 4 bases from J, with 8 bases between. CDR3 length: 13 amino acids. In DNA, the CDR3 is TGTGCCAGCAGCTTAAGCAGGACCTATGGCTACACCTTC. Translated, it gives CASSLSRTYGYTF. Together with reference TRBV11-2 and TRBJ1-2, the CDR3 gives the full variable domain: EAGVAQSPRYKIIEKRQSVAFWCNPISGHATLYWYQQILGQGPKLLIQFQNNGVVDDSQLPKDRFSAERLKGVDSTLKIQPAKLEDSAVYLCASSLSRTYGYTFGSGTRLTVV.

CDR3 amino acids: CASSPRQSSYNSPLHF. CDR3 coding DNA: TGTGCCAGCAGCCCTAGACAGAGCTCCTATAATTCACCCCTCCACTTT. The V and J genes are TRBV3-1 (or the pseudogene TRBV3-2) and TRBJ1-6; tentative D call: TRBD1 (5 bases). From germline, CDR1 is LGHDT and CDR2 YNNKEL (reference sequence). The length of the CDR3 is 16 residues. V was pared by 4 bases and J by 0 bases, with 10 bases between.

This CDR3 is CATSDPSSRRLAGNEQFF. For the CDR3, the DNA is TGTGCCACCAGTGACCCCTCCTCTCGGCGACTAGCGGGCAATGAGCAGTTCTTC. The V call is TRBV24-1, the J call TRBJ2-1, with 10 bases matching TRBD2. The CDR3 is 18 amino acids. Per germline, CDR1 KGHDR and CDR2 SFDVKD. Trimming removed 4 bases from V and 6 bases from J; junction bases left unmatched: 14.

The CDR3 spells CAWSVLSGKDNSPLHF. DNA of the CDR3: TGTGCCTGGAGTGTACTCTCCGGAAAAGACAACTCACCCCTCCACTTT. The V and J genes are TRBV30 and TRBJ1-6; D remains ambiguous. From germline, CDR1 is GTSNPN and CDR2 SVGIG (reference sequence). The CDR3 extends over 16 amino acids. Between the trimmed V and J ends, which lost 0 bases and 10 bases, there was a span of 19 bases.

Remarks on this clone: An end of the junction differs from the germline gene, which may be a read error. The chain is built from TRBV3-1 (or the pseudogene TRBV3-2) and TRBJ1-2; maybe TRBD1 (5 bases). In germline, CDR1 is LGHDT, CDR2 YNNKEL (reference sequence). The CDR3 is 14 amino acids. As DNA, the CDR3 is TGTGCCAGCAGACAAGGGCGGGGGTTGGGTGGCTACACCTTC. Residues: CASRQGRGLGGYTF.

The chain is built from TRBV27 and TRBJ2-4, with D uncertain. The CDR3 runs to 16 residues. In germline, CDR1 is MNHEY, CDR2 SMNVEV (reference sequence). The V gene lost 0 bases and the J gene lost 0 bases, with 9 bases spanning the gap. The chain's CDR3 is CASSLSYSLAKNIQYF. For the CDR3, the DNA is TGTGCCAGCAGTTTATCATATAGCTTAGCCAAAAACATTCAGTACTTC.

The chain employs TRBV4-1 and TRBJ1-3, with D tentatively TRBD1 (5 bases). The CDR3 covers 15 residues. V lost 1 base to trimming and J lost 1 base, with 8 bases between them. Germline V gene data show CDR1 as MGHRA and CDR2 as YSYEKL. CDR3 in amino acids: CASSQATASGNTIYF. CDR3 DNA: TGCGCCAGCAGCCAAGCGACAGCGTCTGGAAACACCATATATTTT.

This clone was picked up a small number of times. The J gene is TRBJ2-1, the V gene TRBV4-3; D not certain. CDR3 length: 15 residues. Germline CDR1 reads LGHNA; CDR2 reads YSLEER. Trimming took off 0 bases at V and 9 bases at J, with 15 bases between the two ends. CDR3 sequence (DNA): TGCGCCAGCAGCCAAGATTATGGTTCAGTAGGTGAGCAGTTCTTC. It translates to CASSQDYGSVGEQFF.

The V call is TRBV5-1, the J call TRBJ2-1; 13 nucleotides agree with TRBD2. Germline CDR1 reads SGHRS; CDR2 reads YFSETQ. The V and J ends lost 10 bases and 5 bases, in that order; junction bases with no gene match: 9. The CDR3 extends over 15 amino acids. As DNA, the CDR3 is TGCGCCTCGAGAAAGGGGACTAGCGGGGACAATGAGCAGTTCTTC. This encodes CASRKGTSGDNEQFF.